Listed here is a single TCR beta chain. Antigen unknown. This sample is part of a study of T cell responses to AZD1222 COVID-19 vaccine. Profiled with immunoSEQ multiplex PCR; TCRdb holds only in-frame clones, not every one. In the table there are roughly 140,000 clones, about nine tenths of which are singletons. The study, taken as a whole, reports: With dominance at 160-218 and 743-854, vaccine-associated CD4 TCRs spanned spike. Once two AZD1222 doses were given, Spike-specific TCR breadth and depth went up.

The input for sequencing was peripheral blood, taken on day 0 of AZD1222 vaccination. The TCR comes from an adult in good health.

The CDR3 reads CASIIRGTTTEAFF. The CDR3 coding sequence is TGTGCCAGTATTATCAGGGGGACGACCACTGAAGCTTTCTTT. The chain has TRBV19 and TRBJ1-1; 7 bases line up with TRBD1. The V and J ends lost 7 bases and 4 bases, in that order; junction bases with no gene match: 9. The CDR3 covers 14 residues. Germline CDR1 and CDR2: LNHDA and SQIVND (reference sequence).